This TCR beta chain was captured in a study of cytomegalovirus exposure and HLA in healthy donors. The PCR made use of 60 Vbeta and 13 Jbeta primers. Assay: immunoSEQ multiplex PCR; the TCRdb copy retains only in-frame clones and omits some. Of 150,000 to 200,000 clones listed, 87% are singletons. The sequence was collected from a boy between 2 and 10 years old in good health and CMV-seronegative. Sequenced: PBMCs.

DNA for the CDR3: TGTGCCAGCAGCCCTAGGACAGGGGGCGGCTACGAGCAGTACTTC. Translating it yields CASSPRTGGGYEQYF. V and J are TRBV21-1 and TRBJ2-7; the D call TRBD1 from the table was never checked on the DNA. TRBV21-1 is a documented pseudogene. The CDR3 has 15 residues.